One sample yielded the 8 T cell receptor beta chains listed below, sequenced in a study of blood T cell repertoires in COVID-19. Measured with immunoSEQ multiplex PCR; TCRdb has only the in-frame clones, and not every one. Here the sample spans about 210,000 clones, more than 70% being singletons. The sequencing input was PBMCs or T cells enriched from blood (not recorded which). The receptor source for this set is a man aged 25-40 years with acute COVID-19.

The chain is built from TRBV7-6 and TRBJ2-1, with 8 bases aligning to TRBD2. J lost 9 bases, V lost 5 bases, and 9 bases had no gene match. The CDR3 has 14 amino acids. Germline V gene data show CDR1 as SGHVS and CDR2 as FNYEAQ. The CDR3 DNA sequence: TGTGCCAGCAGCCCGTCCGGGGGGGGCTCTGAGCAGTTCTTC. Translation: CASSPSGGGSEQFF.

The CDR3 DNA reads as TGTGCCAGCAGAAGGGAGTGGGCAGCCTACGAGCAGTACTTC. This translates into CASRREWAAYEQYF. The chain uses TRBV27 and TRBJ2-7; weak D call: TRBD2 (5 bases). Trimming removed 6 bases from V and 2 bases from J, with 14 bases in between. The germline gives CDR1 MNHEY, CDR2 SMNVEV (reference sequence). The CDR3 sequence is 14 residues long.

The chain is built from TRBV6-5 and TRBJ2-5; perhaps TRBD1 as D (6 bases). Germline assignment: CDR1 MNHEY and CDR2 SVGAGI. The CDR3 runs to 14 residues. V was trimmed by 2 bases and J by 3 bases, leaving 10 bases between them. CDR3 bases: TGTGCCAGCAGTTACGGGGCAGGGGAAGAGACCCAGTACTTC. As protein: CASSYGAGEETQYF.

The chain recombines TRBV23-1 with TRBJ2-7, with TRBD1 matching 7 bases. TRBV23-1 belongs to the ORF category, with a function that is uncertain. This CDR3 spans 14 amino acids. V gave up 3 bases and J gave up 10 bases; unmatched junction bases: 12. DNA for the CDR3: TGCGCCAGCAGTCAGTCGCCGGGACAGAGTGTTCAGTACTTC. It yields the protein CASSQSPGQSVQYF.

This clone was seen only a few times. The V call is TRBV7-3, the J call TRBJ2-1; D not certain. V lost 0 bases to trimming and J lost 8 bases, with 8 bases between them. There are 13 residues in the CDR3. Germline-derived CDR1 and CDR2 are SGHTA and FQGTGA. CDR3 in amino acids: CASSLTRLDEQFF. CDR3 coding DNA: TGTGCCAGCAGCTTAACGCGCCTTGATGAGCAGTTCTTC.

This chain's CDR3 is CASSFGTLETQYF. The CDR3 nucleotides are TGTGCCAGCAGCTTTGGGACACTAGAGACCCAGTACTTC. This chain joins TRBV7-2 and TRBJ2-5; D may be TRBD1 (6 bases). Per germline, CDR1 SGHTA and CDR2 FQGNSA. Trimming left V 3 bases short and J 4 bases short, with 9 bases between. The CDR3 is 13 residues long.

This clone was recorded a few times. The chain employs TRBV5-1 and TRBJ2-5; no clear D. There are 15 residues in the CDR3. The V gene lost 3 bases and the J gene lost 5 bases, with 17 bases spanning the gap. Germline CDR1 reads SGHRS; CDR2 reads YFSETQ. The CDR3 loop is CASSWSEAADETQYF. For the CDR3, the DNA is TGCGCCAGCAGCTGGAGCGAGGCGGCGGATGAGACCCAGTACTTC.

The V and J genes are TRBV9 and TRBJ1-4; a possible D gene is TRBD1 (6 bases). This CDR3 comprises 14 residues. The V gene's germline CDR1 is SGDLS and CDR2 YYNGEE. With 0 bases removed from V and 8 bases from J, the gap between germline ends came to 11 bases. The DNA of the CDR3 is TGTGCCAGCAGCGTAGCCCCGGACAGCGAAAAACTGTTTTTT. Translated, it gives CASSVAPDSEKLFF.